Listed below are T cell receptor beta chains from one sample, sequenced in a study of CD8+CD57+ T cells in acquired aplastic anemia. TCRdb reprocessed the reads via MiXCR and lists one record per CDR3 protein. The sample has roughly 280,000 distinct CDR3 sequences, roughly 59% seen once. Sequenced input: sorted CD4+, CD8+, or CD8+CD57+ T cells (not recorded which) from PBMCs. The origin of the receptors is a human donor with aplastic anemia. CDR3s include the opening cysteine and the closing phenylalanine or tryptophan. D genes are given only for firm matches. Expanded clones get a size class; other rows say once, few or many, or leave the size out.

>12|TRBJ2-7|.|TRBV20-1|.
TGCAGTGCTAGAGATTCGCCGGACGAGCAGTACTTC
CSARDSPDEQYF
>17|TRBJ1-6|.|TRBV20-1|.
TGCAGTGCTAGCGGTCGTCTATGGCTGGCAAGTAATTCACCCCTCCACTTT
CSASGRLWLASNSPLHF
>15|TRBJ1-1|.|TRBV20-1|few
TGCAGTGCTAGAGATCGTTACAGAAGTGTCACTGAAGCTTTCTTT
CSARDRYRSVTEAFF
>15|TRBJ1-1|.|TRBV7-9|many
TGTGCCAGCAGCTTAGGACAGGCCATGAACACTGAAGCTTTCTTT
CASSLGQAMNTEAFF
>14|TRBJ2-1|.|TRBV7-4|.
TGTGCCAGCAGCTTAGATATATCCTACAATGAGCAGTTCTTC
CASSLDISYNEQFF
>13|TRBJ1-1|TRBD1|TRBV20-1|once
TGCAGTGCTAGACGGACAGGGGAGGCTGAAGCTTTCTTT
CSARRTGEAEAFF
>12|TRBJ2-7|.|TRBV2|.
TGTGCCAGCAGTGAACGCCCCGAGGGGCAGTACTTC
CASSERPEGQYF
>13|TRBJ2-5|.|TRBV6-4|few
TGTGCCAGCAGTGAACAGGCCCAAGAGACCCAGTACTTC
CASSEQAQETQYF
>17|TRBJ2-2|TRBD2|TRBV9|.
TGTGCCAGCAGCCCACCCGGTCTAGCGGGAGTTGGCGGGGAGCTGTTTTTT
CASSPPGLAGVGGELFF
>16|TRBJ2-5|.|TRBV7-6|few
TGTGCCAGCAGCTTAAGGGTTGGGGGGCCTCAAGAGACCCAGTACTTC
CASSLRVGGPQETQYF
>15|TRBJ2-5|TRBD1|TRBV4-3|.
TGCGCCAGCAGCCAAGAGGACAGGGGGGGAGAGACCCAGTACTTC
CASSQEDRGGETQYF
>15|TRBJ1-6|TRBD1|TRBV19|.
TGTGCCAGTACCTCCGGGACAGGGTTGAATTCACCCCCCCACTTT
CASTSGTGLNSPPHF
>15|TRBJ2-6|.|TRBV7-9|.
TGTGCCATCAGCTTAGTTGGGGGAGGAGCCGACGTCCTGACTTTC
CAISLVGGGADVLTF
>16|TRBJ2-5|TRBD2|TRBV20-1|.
TGCAGTGCTAGAGGGTTGCGACTAGCGGGCCAAGAGACCCAGTACTTC
CSARGLRLAGQETQYF
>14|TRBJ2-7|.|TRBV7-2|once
TGTGCCAGCAGCCCCCAGAGGGACTCCTACGAGCAGTACTTC
CASSPQRDSYEQYF
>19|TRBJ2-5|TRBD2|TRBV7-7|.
TGTGCCAGCAGCTTAGGGGGACTAGCGGGGGGGCCTTGGCAAGAGACCCAGTACTTC
CASSLGGLAGGPWQETQYF
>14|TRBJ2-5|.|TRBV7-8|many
TGTGCCAGCAGGCCGGAACAGCACCAAGAGACCCAGTACTTC
CASRPEQHQETQYF
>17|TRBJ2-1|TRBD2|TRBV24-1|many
TGTGCCACCTCAGCGGCTAGCGGGACGGACTCCTACAATGAGCAGTTCTTC
CATSAASGTDSYNEQFF